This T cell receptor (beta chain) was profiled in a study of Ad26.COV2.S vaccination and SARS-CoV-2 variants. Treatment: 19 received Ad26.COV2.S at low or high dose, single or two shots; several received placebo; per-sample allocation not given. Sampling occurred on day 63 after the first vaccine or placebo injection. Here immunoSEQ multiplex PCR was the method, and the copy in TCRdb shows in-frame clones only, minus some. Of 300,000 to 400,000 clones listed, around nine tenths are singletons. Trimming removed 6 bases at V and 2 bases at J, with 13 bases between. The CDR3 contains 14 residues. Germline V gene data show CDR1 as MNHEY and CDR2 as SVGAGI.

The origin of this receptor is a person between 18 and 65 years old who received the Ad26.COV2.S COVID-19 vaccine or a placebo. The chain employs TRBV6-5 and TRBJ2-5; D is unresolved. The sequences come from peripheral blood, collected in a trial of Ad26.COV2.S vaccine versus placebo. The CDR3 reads CASRAKGPQETQYF. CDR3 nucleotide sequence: TGTGCCAGCAGGGCAAAAGGACCACAAGAGACCCAGTACTTC.